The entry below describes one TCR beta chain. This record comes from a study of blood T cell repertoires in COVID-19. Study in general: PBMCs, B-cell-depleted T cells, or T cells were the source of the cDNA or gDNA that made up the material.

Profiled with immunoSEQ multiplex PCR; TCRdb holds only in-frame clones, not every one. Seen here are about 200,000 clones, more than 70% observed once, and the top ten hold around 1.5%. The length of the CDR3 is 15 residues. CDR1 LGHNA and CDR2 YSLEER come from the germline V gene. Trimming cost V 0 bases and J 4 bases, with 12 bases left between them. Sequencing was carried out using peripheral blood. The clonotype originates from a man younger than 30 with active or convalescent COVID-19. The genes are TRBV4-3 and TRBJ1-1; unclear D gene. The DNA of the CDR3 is TGCGCCAGCAGCCAAGACCCCCGGGAGGGCACTGAAGCTTTCTTT. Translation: CASSQDPREGTEAFF.